The entry below gives a single T cell receptor (beta chain) sequence along with its context. This entry belongs to a study of blood T cell repertoires in COVID-19. TCRdb's table, derived via immunoSEQ multiplex PCR, lists solely in-frame clones and lacks some. The repertoire holds 240,000 or so clones, 85% to 90% seen once, with approximately 0.9% in the top ten. CDR1 and CDR2 (germline): SGHRS, YFSETQ. The CDR3 spans 14 residues. With 0 bases removed from V and 6 bases from J, the gap between germline ends came to 13 bases. The sample comprised PBMCs or T cells enriched from blood (not recorded which). The TCR comes from a man aged 50 to 60 who had been exposed to COVID-19. The V gene is TRBV5-1, the J gene TRBJ2-7, with D tentatively TRBD1 (6 bases). In DNA form, the CDR3 reads TGCGCCAGCAGCTTGGGGGGGCAGGGCTTCGAGCAGTACTTC. It codes for CASSLGGQGFEQYF.